Presented here are 14 T cell receptor beta chains from one specimen sequenced in a study of graft-versus-host responses after intestinal transplantation. The data were produced by immunoSEQ multiplex PCR, yet TCRdb's version contains in-frame clones alone and is incomplete. The sample shows some 84,000 clones, about four fifths of them seen only once. Their target antigens are unknown. The sequences come from unstimulated CD4+ T cells sorted from spleen or lymph node cells, collected before intestinal transplant. Receptor source: a human donor who received an intestinal transplant.

The rearrangement joins TRBV7-2 to TRBJ2-5; D is possibly TRBD1 (6 bases). The CDR3 runs to 15 residues. CDR1 SGHTA and CDR2 FQGNSA come from the germline V gene. Trimming stripped 1 base from V and 3 bases from J, with 12 bases between. CDR3 bases: TGTGCCAGCAGCTTAGACGGACAGCCAGAAGAGACCCAGTACTTC. Its protein product is CASSLDGQPEETQYF.

This clone has just a few counts. The gene calls are TRBV5-6 and TRBJ1-3, with 8 bases that match TRBD1. The V segment lost 2 bases and the J segment 5 bases; nucleotides outside the gene matches: 6. The CDR3 loop spans 15 amino acids. Germline V gives CDR1 SGHDT, CDR2 YYEEEE. In nucleotides, the CDR3 is TGTGCCAGCAGCTTTGGACAGGGAGTAAGAAACACCATATATTTT. Encoded protein: CASSFGQGVRNTIYF.

CDR3 nucleotides: TGTGCCAGCAGCCCCGGAAGGGGGTCCGGGGCCAACGTCCTGACTTTC. Amino acids: CASSPGRGSGANVLTF. The V call is TRBV11-3, the J call TRBJ2-6, with D possibly being TRBD1 (6 bases). The V and J ends lost 5 bases and 4 bases respectively, with 15 bases between them. Germline lookup yields CDR1 SGHNT and CDR2 YENEEA. The CDR3 is 16 amino acids.

CDR3 DNA: TGTGCCAGCAGCGGACAGGGACCCGGACGGGAGACCCAGTACTTC. As protein: CASSGQGPGRETQYF. This chain joins TRBV9 and TRBJ2-5; 7 bases fit TRBD1. This CDR3 comprises 15 residues. The trim removed 3 bases at V and 5 bases at J, leaving 10 bases unmatched. Germline CDR1 reads SGDLS; CDR2 reads YYNGEE.

The table lists this clone with a count of one. CDR3: CASRFLAGTYEQYF. In DNA form, the CDR3 reads TGTGCCAGCAGGTTCCTAGCGGGGACCTACGAGCAGTACTTC. J is TRBJ2-7 and V is TRBV6-5; 9 nucleotides match TRBD2. Germline V lookup: CDR1 MNHEY, CDR2 SVGAGI. The CDR3 consists of 14 residues. With 6 bases clipped from V and 2 bases from J, the junction kept 5 bases outside the gene matches.

This sequence joins TRBV30 and TRBJ2-1; perhaps TRBD2 as D (6 bases). V was cut by 5 bases and J by 4 bases, with 15 bases left in between. This CDR3 comprises 14 residues. CDR1 and CDR2 (germline): GTSNPN, SVGIG (reference sequence). The CDR3 nucleotides are TGTGCCTGGTCACTCGCGGGGTCTTACAATGAGCAGTTCTTC. It translates to CAWSLAGSYNEQFF.

The chain links TRBV28 to TRBJ1-1, with D unresolved. V dropped 3 bases and J dropped 1 base, with 9 bases sitting between them. Germline CDR1 and CDR2: MDHEN and SYDVKM. The CDR3 is 14 residues long. The CDR3 is CASSFEGPNTEAFF. CDR3 DNA sequence: TGTGCCAGCAGTTTCGAGGGCCCGAACACTGAAGCTTTCTTT.

This chain connects TRBV27 to TRBJ2-5; a weak D match, TRBD2 (6 bases). CDR1 MNHEY and CDR2 SMNVEV come from the germline V gene (reference sequence). V dropped 6 bases and J dropped 5 bases, with 16 bases sitting between them. This CDR3 is 14 amino acids long. CDR3 region: CASRGGAGRETQYF. CDR3 sequence (DNA): TGTGCCAGCAGGGGCGGGGCAGGCCGGGAGACCCAGTACTTC.

The chain joins TRBV5-1 to TRBJ2-1; TRBD1 is a possible D gene (5 bases). Germline V gene data show CDR1 as SGHRS and CDR2 as YFSETQ. CDR3 size: 13 residues. V lost 2 bases and J 7 bases, leaving 10 bases between the germline ends. The CDR3 sequence is CASSFSQGNEQFF. The CDR3 bases are TGCGCCAGCAGCTTTTCCCAGGGAAATGAGCAGTTCTTC.

This chain links TRBV5-1 with TRBJ1-3, with D hard to call. The ends were cut back, 5 bases at V and 8 bases at J, with 14 bases in the middle. The CDR3 sequence is 13 residues long. Germline V lookup: CDR1 SGHRS, CDR2 YFSETQ. CDR3 coding DNA: TGCGCCAGCAGGGCTGGCGCGGTGGACACCATATATTTT. This codes for CASRAGAVDTIYF.

The chain links TRBV27 to TRBJ2-7, with D hard to call. The CDR3 runs 14 residues. V lost 3 bases and J lost 3, with 12 bases in between. CDR1 MNHEY and CDR2 SMNVEV come from the germline V gene (reference sequence). The CDR3 bases are TGTGCCAGCAGTTTTACGCTGAACAGCTACGAGCAGTACTTC. Residues: CASSFTLNSYEQYF.

The V and J genes are TRBV6-1 and TRBJ2-4; 8 bases map to TRBD1. CDR1 MNHNS and CDR2 SASEGT come from the germline V gene. Germline trimming cut 4 bases from V and 1 base from J; bases unmatched to any gene: 6. The CDR3 is made up of 16 amino acids. Here the CDR3 DNA reads TGTGCCAGCAGTGGGGGACAGGCTGGCGCCAAAAACATTCAGTACTTC. It yields the protein CASSGGQAGAKNIQYF.

The genes are TRBV29-1 and TRBJ2-3, with 7 nucleotides matching TRBD2. CDR1 is SQVTM and CDR2 is ANQGSEA in the germline V gene. Germline trimming cut 4 bases from V and 2 bases from J; bases unmatched to any gene: 6. CDR3 size: 14 residues. The CDR3 sequence: CSVVLGGNTDTQYF. CDR3 nucleotides: TGCAGCGTTGTACTGGGGGGGAACACAGATACGCAGTATTTT.

The J gene is TRBJ2-1, the V gene TRBV5-1; 7 bases are shared with TRBD1. The CDR3 covers 15 residues. J lost 3 bases, V lost 5 bases, and 8 bases had no gene match. The germline V gene has CDR1 SGHRS and CDR2 YFSETQ. As DNA, the CDR3 is TGCGCCAGCAGTCCCGAGACAGGGTACTACAATGAGCAGTTCTTC. Translation: CASSPETGYYNEQFF.